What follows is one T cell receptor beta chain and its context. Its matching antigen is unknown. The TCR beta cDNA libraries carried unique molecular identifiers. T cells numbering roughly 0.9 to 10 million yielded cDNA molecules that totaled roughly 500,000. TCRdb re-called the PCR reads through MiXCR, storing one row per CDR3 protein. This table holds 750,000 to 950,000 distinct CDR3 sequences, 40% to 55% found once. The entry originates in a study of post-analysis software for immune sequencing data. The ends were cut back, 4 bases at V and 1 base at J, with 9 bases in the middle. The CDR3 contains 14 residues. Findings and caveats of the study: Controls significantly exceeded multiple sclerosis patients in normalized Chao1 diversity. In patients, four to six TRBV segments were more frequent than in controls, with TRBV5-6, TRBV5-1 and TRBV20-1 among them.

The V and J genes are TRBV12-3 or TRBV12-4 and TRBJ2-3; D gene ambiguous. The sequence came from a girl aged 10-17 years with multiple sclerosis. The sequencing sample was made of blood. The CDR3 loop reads CASSSPPGTDTQYF. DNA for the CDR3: TGTGCCAGCAGTTCCCCTCCGGGCACAGATACGCAGTATTTT.